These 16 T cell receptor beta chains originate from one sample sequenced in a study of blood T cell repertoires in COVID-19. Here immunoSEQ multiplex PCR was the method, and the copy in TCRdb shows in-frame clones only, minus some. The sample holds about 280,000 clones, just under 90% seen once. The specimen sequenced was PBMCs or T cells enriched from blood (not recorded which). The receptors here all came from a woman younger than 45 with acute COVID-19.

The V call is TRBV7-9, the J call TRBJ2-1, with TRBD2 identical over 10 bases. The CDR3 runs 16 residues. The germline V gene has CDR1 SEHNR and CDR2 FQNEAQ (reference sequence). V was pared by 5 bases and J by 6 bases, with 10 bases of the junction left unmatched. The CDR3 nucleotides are TGTGCCAGCAGCCGGGGGGCTAGCGGGAGAGGCAATGAGCAGTTCTTC. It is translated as CASSRGASGRGNEQFF.

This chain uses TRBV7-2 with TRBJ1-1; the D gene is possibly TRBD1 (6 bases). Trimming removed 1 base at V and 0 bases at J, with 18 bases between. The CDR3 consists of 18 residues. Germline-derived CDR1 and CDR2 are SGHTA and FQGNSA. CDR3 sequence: CASSLVPPTGLMNTEAFF. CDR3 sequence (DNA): TGTGCCAGCAGCTTAGTCCCGCCAACAGGGCTTATGAACACTGAAGCTTTCTTT.

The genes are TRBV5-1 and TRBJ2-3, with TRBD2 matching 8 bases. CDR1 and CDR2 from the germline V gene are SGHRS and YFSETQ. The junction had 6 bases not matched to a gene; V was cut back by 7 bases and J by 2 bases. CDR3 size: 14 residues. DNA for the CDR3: TGCGCCAGCGGCGGGGGGACCTCCACAGATACGCAGTATTTT. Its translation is CASGGGTSTDTQYF.

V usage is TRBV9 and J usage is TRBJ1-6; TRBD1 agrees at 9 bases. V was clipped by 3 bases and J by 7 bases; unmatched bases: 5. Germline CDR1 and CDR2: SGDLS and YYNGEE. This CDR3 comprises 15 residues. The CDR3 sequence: CASSAGQGTNSPLHF. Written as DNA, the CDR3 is TGTGCCAGCAGCGCAGGACAGGGGACGAATTCACCCCTCCACTTT.

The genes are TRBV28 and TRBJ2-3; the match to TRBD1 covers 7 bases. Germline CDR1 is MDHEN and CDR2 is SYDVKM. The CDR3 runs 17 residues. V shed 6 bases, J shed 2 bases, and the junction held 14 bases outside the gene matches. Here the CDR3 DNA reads TGTGCCAGCAGACCCACACTCCGGACAGGCGCCACAGATACGCAGTATTTT. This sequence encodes CASRPTLRTGATDTQYF.

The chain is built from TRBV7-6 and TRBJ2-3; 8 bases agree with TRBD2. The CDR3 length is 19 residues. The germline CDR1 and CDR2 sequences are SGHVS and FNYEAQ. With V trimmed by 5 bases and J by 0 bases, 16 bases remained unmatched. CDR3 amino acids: CASSPRAYSGMKSTDTQYF. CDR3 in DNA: TGTGCCAGCAGCCCTCGTGCGTATAGCGGGATGAAGAGCACAGATACGCAGTATTTT.

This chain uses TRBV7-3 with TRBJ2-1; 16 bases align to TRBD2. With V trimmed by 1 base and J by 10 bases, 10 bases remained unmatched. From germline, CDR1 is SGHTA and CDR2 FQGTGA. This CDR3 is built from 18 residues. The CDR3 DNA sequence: TGTGCCAGCAGCTTAAGGCCTTCGGGACTAGCGGGAGGGGGAGAGCAGTTCTTC. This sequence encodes CASSLRPSGLAGGGEQFF.

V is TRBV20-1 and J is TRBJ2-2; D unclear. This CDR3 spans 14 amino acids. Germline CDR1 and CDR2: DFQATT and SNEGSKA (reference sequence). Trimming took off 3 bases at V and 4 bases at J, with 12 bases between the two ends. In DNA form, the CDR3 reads TGCAGTGCTAGTAGCCCTGGAGCCACCGGGGAGCTGTTTTTT. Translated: CSASSPGATGELFF.

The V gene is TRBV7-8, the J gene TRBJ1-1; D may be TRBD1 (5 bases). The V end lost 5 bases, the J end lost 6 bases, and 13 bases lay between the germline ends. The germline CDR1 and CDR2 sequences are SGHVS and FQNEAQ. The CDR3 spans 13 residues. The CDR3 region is CASSRVGGAEAFF. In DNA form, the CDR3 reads TGTGCCAGCAGCCGCGTGGGGGGGGCTGAAGCTTTCTTT.

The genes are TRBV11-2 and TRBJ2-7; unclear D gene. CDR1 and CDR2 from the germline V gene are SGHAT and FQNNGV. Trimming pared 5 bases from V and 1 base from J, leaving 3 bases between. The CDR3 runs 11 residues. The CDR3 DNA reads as TGTGCCAGCAGCCAATCCTACGAGCAGTACTTC. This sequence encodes CASSQSYEQYF.

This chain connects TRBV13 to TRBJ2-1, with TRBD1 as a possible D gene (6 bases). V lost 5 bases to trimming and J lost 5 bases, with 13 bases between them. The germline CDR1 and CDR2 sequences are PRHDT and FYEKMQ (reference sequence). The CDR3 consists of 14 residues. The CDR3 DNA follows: TGTGCCAGCAGCCGAAGCCAGGGGAACAATGAGCAGTTCTTC. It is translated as CASSRSQGNNEQFF.

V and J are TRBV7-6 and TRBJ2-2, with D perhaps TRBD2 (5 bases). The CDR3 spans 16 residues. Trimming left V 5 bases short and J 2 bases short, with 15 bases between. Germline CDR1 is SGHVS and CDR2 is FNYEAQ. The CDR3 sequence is CASSPLSGENTGELFF. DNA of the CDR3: TGTGCCAGCAGCCCCCTAAGCGGAGAAAACACCGGGGAGCTGTTTTTT.

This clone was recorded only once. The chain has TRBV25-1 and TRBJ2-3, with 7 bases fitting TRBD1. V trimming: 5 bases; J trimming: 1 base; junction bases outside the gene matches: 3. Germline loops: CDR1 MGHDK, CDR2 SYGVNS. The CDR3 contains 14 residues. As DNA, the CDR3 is TGTGCCAGCAGTAAAACAGGGGGCACAGATACGCAGTATTTT. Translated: CASSKTGGTDTQYF.

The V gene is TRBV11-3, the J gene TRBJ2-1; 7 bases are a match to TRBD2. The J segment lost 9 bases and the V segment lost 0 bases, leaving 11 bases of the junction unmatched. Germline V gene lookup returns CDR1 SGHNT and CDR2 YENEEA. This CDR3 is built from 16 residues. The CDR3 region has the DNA TGTGCCAGCAGCTTAGATGGGGCGGGAGTTGTTGGTGAGCAGTTCTTC. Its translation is CASSLDGAGVVGEQFF. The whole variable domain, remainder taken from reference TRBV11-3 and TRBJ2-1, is EAGVVQSPRYKIIEKKQPVAFWCNPISGHNTLYWYLQNLGQGPELLIRYENEEAVDDSQLPKDRFSAERLKGVDSTLKIQPAELGDSAVYLCASSLDGAGVVGEQFFGPGTRLTVL.

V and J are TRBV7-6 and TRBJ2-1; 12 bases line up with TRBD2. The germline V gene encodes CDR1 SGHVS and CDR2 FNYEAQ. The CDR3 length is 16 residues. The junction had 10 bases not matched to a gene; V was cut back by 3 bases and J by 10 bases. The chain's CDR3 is CASSFWTSGEDREQFF. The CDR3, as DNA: TGTGCCAGCAGCTTTTGGACTAGCGGGGAGGATAGGGAGCAGTTCTTC.

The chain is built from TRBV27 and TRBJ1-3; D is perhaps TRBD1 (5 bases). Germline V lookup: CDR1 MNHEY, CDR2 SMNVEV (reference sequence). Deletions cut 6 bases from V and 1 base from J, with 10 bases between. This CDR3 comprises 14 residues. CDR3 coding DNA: TGTGCCAGCAGCCAGGGTTTGTCTGGAAACACCATATATTTT. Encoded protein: CASSQGLSGNTIYF.